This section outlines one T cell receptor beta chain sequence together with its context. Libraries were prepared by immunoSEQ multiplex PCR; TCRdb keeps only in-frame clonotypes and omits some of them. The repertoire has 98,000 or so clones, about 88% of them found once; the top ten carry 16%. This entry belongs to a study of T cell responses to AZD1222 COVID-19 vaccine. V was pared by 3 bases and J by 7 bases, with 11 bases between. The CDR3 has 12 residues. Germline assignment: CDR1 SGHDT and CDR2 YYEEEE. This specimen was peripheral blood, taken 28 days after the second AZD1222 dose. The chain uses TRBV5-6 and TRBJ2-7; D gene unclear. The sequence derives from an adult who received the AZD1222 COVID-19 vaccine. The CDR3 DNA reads TGTGCCAGCAGCTGGGCCGTCGGGGAGCAGTACTTC. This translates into CASSWAVGEQYF.